These 14 T cell receptor beta chains share one sample of origin, sequenced in a study of blood T cell repertoires in COVID-19. This table comes from immunoSEQ multiplex PCR, and its TCRdb copy is limited to in-frame clones, with some not included. The data contain about 200,000 clones, around 85% of them seen just once; the ten biggest clones take up about 0.72%. The sample comprised peripheral blood. The receptors here all came from a woman in her seventies with acute or convalescent COVID-19.

The chain is built from TRBV18 and TRBJ2-5, with 7 bases that match TRBD1. The V gene's germline CDR1 is KGHSH and CDR2 LQKENI. V trimming: 8 bases; J trimming: 1 base; junction bases outside the gene matches: 4. The CDR3 loop spans 13 amino acids. DNA of the CDR3: TGTGCCAGCCTTCGGGACAGCCAAGAGACCCAGTACTTC. Translated: CASLRDSQETQYF.

The genes are TRBV20-1 and TRBJ2-1; no definite D call. The CDR3 sequence is 11 residues long. Between the trimmed V and J ends, which lost 1 base and 8 bases, there was a span of 6 bases. CDR1 is DFQATT and CDR2 is SNEGSKA in the germline V gene (reference sequence). CDR3 in DNA: TGCAGTGCTAGAGGAAGCGATGAGCAGTTCTTC. Translating gives CSARGSDEQFF.

There are a few counts of this clone. The CDR3: CAISDLRQAQPQHF. As DNA, the CDR3 is TGTGCCATCAGCGATCTCCGACAGGCTCAGCCCCAGCATTTT. This chain connects TRBV10-3 to TRBJ1-5; D is possibly TRBD1 (6 bases). The CDR3 covers 14 residues. CDR1 and CDR2 (germline): ENHRY, SYGVKD. With 6 bases removed from V and 6 bases from J, the gap between germline ends came to 15 bases.

The rearrangement links TRBV5-1 to TRBJ1-3; a possible D gene is TRBD1 (5 bases). Deletions cut 0 bases from V and 0 bases from J, with 16 bases between. CDR1 and CDR2 (germline): SGHRS, YFSETQ. The CDR3 is made up of 18 amino acids. CDR3 bases: TGCGCCAGCAGCTTGGTCCAGGGCAGGGTGGGCTCTGGAAACACCATATATTTT. It encodes CASSLVQGRVGSGNTIYF.

This sequence joins TRBV28 and TRBJ2-2, with 16 bases matching TRBD2. J lost 5 bases, V lost 5 bases, and 2 bases had no gene match. The length of the CDR3 is 16 residues. CDR1 MDHEN and CDR2 SYDVKM come from the germline V gene. The CDR3 region is CASSGGLAGGTGELFF. The CDR3 bases are TGTGCCAGCAGTGGGGGACTAGCGGGAGGGACCGGGGAGCTGTTTTTT. The full variable domain, in which reference TRBV28 and TRBJ2-2 provide the parts outside the CDR3, is DVKVTQSSRYLVKRTGEKVFLECVQDMDHENMFWYRQDPGLGLRLIYFSYDVKMKEKGDIPEGYSVSREKKERFSLILESASTNQTSMYLCASSGGLAGGTGELFFGEGSRLTVL.

The chain employs TRBV11-2 and TRBJ2-1; D perhaps matches TRBD2 (6 bases). V was clipped by 5 bases and J by 0 bases, with 14 bases between them. CDR1 is SGHAT, CDR2 FQNNGV, per germline. The CDR3 is made up of 16 amino acids. The CDR3 is CASSPLAFSSYNEQFF. The CDR3 DNA reads as TGTGCCAGCAGCCCCCTAGCGTTTAGCTCCTACAATGAGCAGTTCTTC. Looking up the rest from reference TRBV11-2 and TRBJ2-1 gives the full variable domain: EAGVAQSPRYKIIEKRQSVAFWCNPISGHATLYWYQQILGQGPKLLIQFQNNGVVDDSQLPKDRFSAERLKGVDSTLKIQPAKLEDSAVYLCASSPLAFSSYNEQFFGPGTRLTVL.

This chain links TRBV11-2 with TRBJ2-7, with D tentatively TRBD2 (6 bases). The V gene lost 6 bases and the J gene lost 4 bases, with 7 bases spanning the gap. Germline values: CDR1 SGHAT, CDR2 FQNNGV. This CDR3 comprises 11 residues. The CDR3 DNA reads as TGTGCCAGCAGGGAGGGTTACGAGCAGTACTTC. As protein: CASREGYEQYF.

The gene calls are TRBV5-1 and TRBJ2-6; weak D call: TRBD2 (6 bases). The CDR3 runs to 15 residues. Trimming took off 1 base at V and 4 bases at J, with 9 bases between the two ends. Germline V gene lookup returns CDR1 SGHRS and CDR2 YFSETQ. This chain's CDR3 is CASSLSGVGANVLTF. Here the CDR3 DNA reads TGCGCCAGCAGCTTGTCGGGGGTCGGGGCCAACGTCCTGACTTTC.

This chain connects TRBV7-9 to TRBJ2-4; no firm D call. This CDR3 is built from 13 residues. Deletions cut 1 base from V and 6 bases from J, with 7 bases between. Germline assignment: CDR1 SEHNR and CDR2 FQNEAQ (reference sequence). CDR3 region: CASSLGPRNIQYF. The CDR3 DNA sequence: TGTGCCAGCAGCTTAGGCCCTAGAAACATTCAGTACTTC.

The chain carries TRBV5-1 and TRBJ2-4; weak D call: TRBD1 (5 bases). This CDR3 comprises 14 residues. Germline CDR1 reads SGHRS; CDR2 reads YFSETQ. V was cut by 1 base and J by 2 bases, with 7 bases left in between. CDR3 protein: CASSLSGPKNIQYF. DNA of the CDR3: TGCGCCAGCAGCTTGTCAGGGCCCAAAAACATTCAGTACTTC.

The V and J genes are TRBV5-4 and TRBJ2-1; 8 bases match TRBD2. J was trimmed by 9 bases and V by 4 bases; bases with no gene match: 12. The germline V gene encodes CDR1 SGHNT and CDR2 YYREEE (reference sequence). This CDR3 region has 15 residues. The CDR3 DNA is TGTGCCAGCAGCCCACGGGAGCGGGAGAAAATTGAGCAGTTCTTC. Residues: CASSPREREKIEQFF.

The chain recombines TRBV7-9 with TRBJ1-3; unclear D gene. The V end lost 5 bases, the J end lost 4 bases, and 9 bases lay between the germline ends. Germline V gene lookup returns CDR1 SEHNR and CDR2 FQNEAQ (reference sequence). CDR3 length equals 13 residues. The CDR3 region has the DNA TGTGCCAGCAGCGCCCCGACAGGAAACACCATATATTTT. The encoded protein is CASSAPTGNTIYF. Drawing the rest from reference TRBV7-9 and TRBJ1-3, the complete variable domain is DTGVSQNPRHKITKRGQNVTFRCDPISEHNRLYWYRQTLGQGPEFLTYFQNEAQLEKSRLLSDRFSAERPKGSFSTLEIQRTEQGDSAMYLCASSAPTGNTIYFGEGSWLTVV.

This chain connects TRBV3-1 (or the pseudogene TRBV3-2) to TRBJ2-7, with D maybe TRBD1 (6 bases). Trimming removed 3 bases at V and 3 bases at J, with 12 bases between. CDR3 length: 14 amino acids. Germline CDR1 LGHDT, CDR2 YNNKEL (reference sequence). CDR3 sequence (DNA): TGTGCCAGCAGCCATTGGACAGCCTACTACGAGCAGTACTTC. It encodes CASSHWTAYYEQYF.

This chain uses TRBV7-8 with TRBJ1-2; maybe TRBD1 (6 bases). With 0 bases removed from V and 7 bases from J, the gap between germline ends came to 12 bases. This CDR3 contains 14 residues. The germline CDR1 and CDR2 sequences are SGHVS and FQNEAQ. CDR3 region: CASSLASQGRGYTF. The CDR3, as DNA: TGTGCCAGCAGCTTAGCATCACAGGGTCGTGGCTACACCTTC. Complete variable domain (other parts from reference TRBV7-8 and TRBJ1-2): GAGVSQSPRYKVAKRGQDVALRCDPISGHVSLFWYQQALGQGPEFLTYFQNEAQLDKSGLPSDRFFAERPEGSVSTLKIQRTQQEDSAVYLCASSLASQGRGYTFGSGTRLTVV.